What follows are 29 T cell receptor beta chains derived from one specimen sequenced in a study of shared clonotypes between healthy human individuals (dated by TCRdb to the early 2020s). Library preparation used the immunoSEQ multiplex PCR assay. Entries here come from immuneACCESS through TCRdb and include only in-frame sequences with V and J called. Some clones fail to appear in such tables; in the studies checked, an unresolved V gene covers under half of the shortfall, and the cause of the remainder is unknown. Here the sample has about 600,000 clones; more than 95% occur a single time. The top ten hold 0.055% to 0.07% of the sample. Sequencing used naive CD4+ T cells sorted from blood. Explained via the paper, the cell subset or site label denotes: CD45RA+ positively selected. Every receptor here comes from a woman in her thirties in good health.

The chain carries TRBV7-9 and TRBJ2-7; weak D call: TRBD1 (5 bases). The V end lost 3 bases, the J end lost 2 bases, and 11 bases lay between the germline ends. The CDR3 extends over 14 amino acids. In germline, CDR1 is SEHNR, CDR2 FQNEAQ (reference sequence). In DNA form, the CDR3 reads TGTGCCAGCAGCTTCGGGTCAGGGCCCTACGAGCAGTACTTC. Amino acid sequence: CASSFGSGPYEQYF.

The chain joins TRBV7-9 to TRBJ2-3; D remains ambiguous. The germline V gene has CDR1 SEHNR and CDR2 FQNEAQ (reference sequence). Deletions cut 1 base from V and 5 bases from J, with 7 bases between. This CDR3 region has 13 residues. This CDR3 is CASSLGLEDTQYF. The DNA for the CDR3 is TGTGCCAGCAGCTTAGGGCTAGAAGATACGCAGTATTTT.

Concerning this clone itself: One end of the junction fails to match germline, which may point to a read error. This chain uses TRBV19 with TRBJ1-2, with 9 bases fitting TRBD1. The germline CDR1 and CDR2 sequences are LNHDA and SQIVND (reference sequence). The CDR3 is made up of 15 amino acids. The CDR3 loop is CTSSGTGGSGYGYTF. The DNA for the CDR3 is TGTACCAGTAGTGGAACAGGGGGCTCTGGCTATGGCTACACCTTC. Drawing the rest from reference TRBV19 and TRBJ1-2, the complete variable domain is DGGITQSPKYLFRKEGQNVTLSCEQNLNHDAMYWYRQDPGQGLRLIYYSQIVNDFQKGDIAEGYSVSREKKESFPLTVTSAQKNPTAFYLCTSSGTGGSGYGYTFGSGTRLTVV.

The chain joins TRBV7-6 to TRBJ1-5; 8 nucleotides agree with TRBD1. The length of the CDR3 is 16 residues. V lost 0 bases and J lost 5; bases outside the gene matches: 6. From germline, CDR1 is SGHVS and CDR2 FNYEAQ. The CDR3 is CASSLAADRDDQPQHF. The CDR3 DNA reads TGTGCCAGCAGCTTAGCTGCGGACAGGGATGATCAGCCCCAGCATTTT.

CDR3 DNA sequence: TGTGCCACCAGCAGAGATCGGGGCGGGGAGCTGTTTTTT. It yields the protein CATSRDRGGELFF. V is TRBV15 and J is TRBJ2-2, with a weak D call TRBD2 (5 bases). The CDR3 sequence is 13 residues long. Trimming shortened V by 0 bases and J by 7 bases, and 6 bases separated the two germline ends. Per germline, CDR1 LNHNV and CDR2 YYDKDF (reference sequence).

CDR3 in amino acids: CASSLALGQVDYGYTF. CDR3 DNA sequence: TGTGCCAGCAGCTTGGCCCTTGGACAGGTCGACTATGGCTACACCTTC. The chain has TRBV5-4 and TRBJ1-2, with 7 bases fitting TRBD1. The CDR3 totals 16 residues. The V segment lost 0 bases and the J segment 3 bases; nucleotides outside the gene matches: 8. CDR1 is SGHNT and CDR2 is YYREEE in the germline V gene (reference sequence). Complete variable domain (other parts from reference TRBV5-4 and TRBJ1-2): ETGVTQSPTHLIKTRGQQVTLRCSSQSGHNTVSWYQQALGQGPQFIFQYYREEENGRGNFPPRFSGLQFPNYSSELNVNALELDDSALYLCASSLALGQVDYGYTFGSGTRLTVV.

The gene calls are TRBV7-9 and TRBJ2-7; 10 positions match TRBD2. Germline-derived CDR1 and CDR2 are SEHNR and FQNEAQ (reference sequence). V was pared by 3 bases and J by 5 bases, with 4 bases of the junction left unmatched. The CDR3 spans 14 residues. In DNA form, the CDR3 reads TGTGCCAGCAGCTTGACTAGCGGGTCCGACGAGCAGTACTTC. Protein: CASSLTSGSDEQYF.

The chain is built from TRBV7-9 and TRBJ2-7, with unresolved D. Germline V gene sequence: CDR1 SEHNR, CDR2 FQNEAQ (reference sequence). There are 13 residues in the CDR3. Trimming stripped 5 bases from V and 2 bases from J, with 10 bases between. CDR3 sequence: CASSIREAYEQYF. CDR3 coding DNA: TGTGCCAGCAGCATAAGAGAAGCCTACGAGCAGTACTTC.

The chain has TRBV6-5 and TRBJ2-5, with D hard to call. Per germline, CDR1 MNHEY and CDR2 SVGAGI. The CDR3 is 13 amino acids. Trimming left V 0 bases short and J 4 bases short, with 6 bases between. The CDR3 here is CASSYSDGETQYF. DNA for the CDR3: TGTGCCAGCAGTTACTCGGACGGAGAGACCCAGTACTTC.

The table lists this clone with a count of one. V usage is TRBV5-6 and J usage is TRBJ1-1; D remains unclear. V lost 2 bases and J lost 0, with 11 bases in between. Germline V gives CDR1 SGHDT, CDR2 YYEEEE. The CDR3 totals 15 residues. CDR3 residues: CASSFYSSMNTEAFF. CDR3 in DNA: TGTGCCAGCAGCTTTTACAGTTCTATGAACACTGAAGCTTTCTTT.

For this clone: Other DNA sequences in the same sample also yield this CDR3. The chain recombines TRBV20-1 with TRBJ2-7, with TRBD1 as a possible D gene (5 bases). Germline V gene sequence: CDR1 DFQATT, CDR2 SNEGSKA (reference sequence). This CDR3 spans 11 amino acids. Trimming cost V 3 bases and J 3 bases, with 6 bases left between them. The CDR3 loop is CSARDNYEQYF. The CDR3 DNA reads as TGCAGTGCTAGGGACAACTACGAGCAGTACTTC.

The gene calls are TRBV6-5 and TRBJ1-5, with D possibly being TRBD1 (6 bases). This CDR3 is built from 13 residues. Per germline, CDR1 MNHEY and CDR2 SVGAGI. Trimming left V 6 bases short and J 7 bases short, with 13 bases between. CDR3 in DNA: TGTGCCAGCAGCCACGGGGGCGGGCAGCCCCAGCATTTT. As protein: CASSHGGGQPQHF.

The chain links TRBV5-6 to TRBJ1-3; D call uncertain. The CDR3 is 18 amino acids. Germline V gene lookup returns CDR1 SGHDT and CDR2 YYEEEE. Trimming removed 1 base at V and 0 bases at J, with 17 bases between. The CDR3 sequence is CASSLLGGSSFSGNTIYF. The DNA of the CDR3 is TGTGCCAGCAGCTTGCTCGGTGGCTCGTCCTTCTCTGGAAACACCATATATTTT.

This rearrangement joins TRBV4-1 to TRBJ1-3; D gene ambiguous. Trimming stripped 1 base from V and 0 bases from J, with 7 bases between. The CDR3 has 15 residues. From germline, CDR1 is MGHRA and CDR2 YSYEKL. As DNA, the CDR3 is TGCGCCAGCAGCCAAGGTCACAGCTCTGGAAACACCATATATTTT. Its translation: CASSQGHSSGNTIYF.

The rearrangement links TRBV19 to TRBJ2-3; possibly TRBD1 for D (5 bases). The CDR3 contains 16 residues. V shed 3 bases and J shed 2 bases, with 15 bases lying between them. Per germline, CDR1 LNHDA and CDR2 SQIVND (reference sequence). CDR3 amino acids: CASSMLQGVVTDTQYF. The DNA for the CDR3 is TGTGCCAGTAGTATGCTCCAGGGTGTTGTCACAGATACGCAGTATTTT.

This sequence joins TRBV27 and TRBJ2-7; D is perhaps TRBD2 (6 bases). The V end was cut by 5 bases, the J end by 5 bases, with 19 bases between. Germline CDR1 and CDR2: MNHEY and SMNVEV (reference sequence). CDR3 length equals 15 residues. CDR3 protein: CASSGLRSALHEQYF. In DNA, the CDR3 is TGTGCCAGCAGTGGACTACGGTCCGCTTTACACGAGCAGTACTTC.

The chain recombines TRBV7-6 with TRBJ1-1, with 7 bases aligning to TRBD1. The CDR3 extends over 15 amino acids. V dropped 3 bases and J dropped 5; count of bases not matched to a gene: 9. CDR1 SGHVS and CDR2 FNYEAQ come from the germline V gene. This chain's CDR3 is CASSFSTGPGTEAFF. The CDR3 DNA reads as TGTGCCAGCAGCTTCTCGACAGGGCCTGGAACTGAAGCTTTCTTT.

The CDR3 loop is CASSELSSQETQYF. DNA for the CDR3: TGTGCCAGCAGTGAACTCAGCAGTCAAGAGACCCAGTACTTC. This chain uses TRBV2 with TRBJ2-5; no firm D call. CDR3 length: 14 residues. The V end lost 2 bases, the J end lost 2 bases, and 9 bases lay between the germline ends. Germline lookup yields CDR1 SNHLY and CDR2 FYNNEI.

The J gene is TRBJ2-1, the V gene TRBV7-9, with D hard to call. The germline V and J ends were trimmed by 1 base and 2 bases, with 9 bases remaining between them. Germline V gene lookup returns CDR1 SEHNR and CDR2 FQNEAQ (reference sequence). CDR3 length: 15 residues. CDR3 coding DNA: TGTGCCAGCAGCTTAGGTTTATCCCCCTACAATGAGCAGTTCTTC. It encodes CASSLGLSPYNEQFF.

The chain links TRBV11-3 to TRBJ1-5, with a possible D match to TRBD1 (6 bases). The germline gives CDR1 SGHNT, CDR2 YENEEA. The ends were cut back, 2 bases at V and 1 base at J, with 12 bases in the middle. The CDR3 sequence is 16 residues long. The CDR3 reads CASSLLSRGSNQPQHF. CDR3 nucleotide sequence: TGTGCCAGCAGCTTATTATCAAGGGGGAGCAATCAGCCCCAGCATTTT.

The genes are TRBV11-2 and TRBJ2-3; 8 bases are a match to TRBD2. This CDR3 is 14 amino acids long. Germline V gives CDR1 SGHAT, CDR2 FQNNGV. V shed 1 base and J 7 bases; nucleotides not matched to a gene: 4. The CDR3: CASSLGTSSNTQYF. The CDR3 coding sequence is TGTGCCAGCAGCTTAGGGACTAGCTCAAATACGCAGTATTTT.

The gene calls are TRBV28 and TRBJ1-2; maybe TRBD1 (5 bases). The germline V gene encodes CDR1 MDHEN and CDR2 SYDVKM. The V end lost 7 bases, the J end lost 7 bases, and 25 bases lay between the germline ends. CDR3 length: 16 amino acids. CDR3: CASTTIGRGDLSGYTF. As DNA, the CDR3 is TGTGCCAGCACCACAATAGGGAGGGGAGACTTGAGTGGCTACACCTTC.

The gene calls are TRBV28 and TRBJ2-5; D tentatively reads TRBD1 or TRBD2 (5 bases each). The CDR3 covers 16 residues. The V end was cut by 5 bases, the J end by 3 bases, with 19 bases between. The germline CDR1 and CDR2 sequences are MDHEN and SYDVKM. For the CDR3, the DNA is TGTGCCAGCAGTGGGGGTCGGGCGCGACCCAAAGAGACCCAGTACTTC. Protein sequence: CASSGGRARPKETQYF.

The chain carries TRBV28 and TRBJ1-4; D not resolved. Germline CDR1 and CDR2: MDHEN and SYDVKM. This CDR3 has 13 residues. V shed 2 bases and J shed 8 bases, with 9 bases lying between them. CDR3 residues: CASSLAQQEKLFF. The CDR3 DNA sequence: TGTGCCAGCAGTTTAGCCCAACAGGAAAAACTGTTTTTT.

This sequence joins TRBV29-1 and TRBJ2-3, with 10 bases that match TRBD2. Trimming cost V 7 bases and J 0 bases; bases outside gene matches: 13. In germline, CDR1 is SQVTM, CDR2 ANQGSEA. The CDR3 extends over 17 amino acids. CDR3 sequence (DNA): TGCAGCGCCTCCCGGCTAGCGGGAGCTTACAGCACAGATACGCAGTATTTT. Protein product: CSASRLAGAYSTDTQYF.

This clone showed up just once. V and J are TRBV19 and TRBJ2-7; TRBD2 matches at 7 bases. This CDR3 is 15 amino acids long. CDR1 and CDR2 from the germline V gene are LNHDA and SQIVND (reference sequence). The V segment lost 3 bases and the J segment 0 bases; nucleotides outside the gene matches: 5. The CDR3 bases are TGTGCCAGTAGTATTCAGGGAGGGAACTCCTACGAGCAGTACTTC. It specifies CASSIQGGNSYEQYF.

The chain combines TRBV5-1 with TRBJ2-7; perhaps TRBD1 as D (6 bases). The CDR3 consists of 16 residues. Germline V CDR1 and CDR2: SGHRS, YFSETQ. Trimming took off 2 bases at V and 2 bases at J, with 17 bases between the two ends. The CDR3 sequence is CASSFSGTPKTYEQYF. The CDR3 DNA reads TGCGCCAGCAGCTTCTCCGGGACACCAAAAACCTACGAGCAGTACTTC.

The genes are TRBV18 and TRBJ2-1; unclear D gene. Trimming removed 4 bases at V and 5 bases at J, with 12 bases between. This CDR3 spans 14 amino acids. Germline-derived CDR1 and CDR2 are KGHSH and LQKENI. The DNA for the CDR3 is TGTGCCAGCTCACGAGACCCCCTTGACAATGAGCAGTTCTTC. This codes for CASSRDPLDNEQFF.

The gene calls are TRBV6-1 and TRBJ2-7; D uncertain. The CDR3 contains 12 residues. Germline-derived CDR1 and CDR2 are MNHNS and SASEGT. V lost 4 bases and J 4 bases, leaving 8 bases between the germline ends. In DNA, the CDR3 is TGTGCCAGCAGTGCCCCTACGTACGAGCAGTACTTC. This gives the protein CASSAPTYEQYF.